Listed below are T cell receptor beta chains from one sample, sequenced in a study of blood T cell repertoires in COVID-19. Repertoires were generated with immunoSEQ multiplex PCR, while TCRdb's copy carries only in-frame clones and drops some. The sample has around 140,000 clones, less than 80% seen once; the top ten hold over 4%. The specimen was peripheral blood. The receptors were sampled from a woman older than 75 with active or convalescent COVID-19. Both conserved end residues are part of each CDR3. D genes are given only for firm matches. Size is stated for part of the rows, as once, few or many counts, or as a class when the clone is expanded.

>TRBJ2-5|TRBV7-3|NA|16|TRBD2
TGTGCCAGCAGCCCTAGCGGGGGGGGCCTAGGAGAGACCCAGTACTTC
CASSPSGGGLGETQYF
>TRBJ1-2|TRBV14|few|15|NA
TGTGCCAGCAGCCCCCGGGGGGGGGTCAACTATGGCTACACCTTC
CASSPRGGVNYGYTF
>TRBJ1-1|TRBV3-1/TRBV3-2|NA|12|NA
TGTGCCAGCAGCCAGGGGTCGGGAAGGGCTTTCTTT
CASSQGSGRAFF
>TRBJ1-6|TRBV5-6|NA|16|TRBD1
TGTGCCAGCAGCCCCCGGGACAGGGGTTGGGTTTCACCCCTCCACTTT
CASSPRDRGWVSPLHF
>TRBJ2-3|TRBV9|NA|14|NA
TGTGCCAGCAGCGTAGGCGGCCAAATAGATACGCAGTATTTT
CASSVGGQIDTQYF
>TRBJ1-6|TRBV2|few|16|NA
TGTGCCAGCAGTGAGTACGAGGTTTCCTATAATTCACCCCTCCACTTT
CASSEYEVSYNSPLHF
>TRBJ1-2|TRBV28|few|15|NA
TGTGCCAGCAGTTTAGATAGACAGGTGGGATATGGCTACACCTTC
CASSLDRQVGYGYTF
>TRBJ1-5|TRBV27|NA|13|NA
TGTGCCAGCCGCAGGAATAGCAATCAGCCCCAGCATTTT
CASRRNSNQPQHF
>TRBJ1-1|TRBV2|NA|14|NA
TGTGCCAGCAGTGCCGTGGGGGGTGCCACTGAAGCTTTCTTT
CASSAVGGATEAFF
>TRBJ2-3|TRBV7-3|NA|15|TRBD2
TGTGCCAGCAGCTCGCAAGGACTAGCGAGAGATACGCAGTATTTT
CASSSQGLARDTQYF
>TRBJ1-1|TRBV7-9|NA|15|TRBD1
TGTGCCAGCAGCCCGGACAGGGGCGTGAACACTGAAGCTTTCTTT
CASSPDRGVNTEAFF
>TRBJ2-7|TRBV2|NA|16|TRBD2
TGTGCCAGCAGTGACCCTAGCGGCTCCTCTTACGTAGGGCAGTACTTC
CASSDPSGSSYVGQYF
>TRBJ2-1|TRBV7-2|few|14|TRBD2
TGTGCCAGCAGCCCCGGGAGGGAACACAATGAGCAGTTCTTC
CASSPGREHNEQFF
>TRBJ1-1|TRBV18|NA|16|NA
TGTGCCAGCTCACCACGGCTCCTATCAGGGAACACTGAAGCTTTCTTT
CASSPRLLSGNTEAFF
>TRBJ1-6|TRBV28|few|16|TRBD1
TGTGCCAGCAGTCTAGGGACAGGGGGAAGTTTATCACCCCTCCACTTT
CASSLGTGGSLSPLHF
>TRBJ1-2|TRBV10-1|NA|13|NA
TGCGCCAGCAGTCCGCCAAACAGGGTTGGCTACACCTTC
CASSPPNRVGYTF
>TRBJ2-1|TRBV3-1/TRBV3-2|NA|17|TRBD2
TGTGCCAGCAGCCAAGTTCAGTCTAGCGGGGGGGCCGATGAGCAGTTCTTC
CASSQVQSSGGADEQFF
>TRBJ1-5|TRBV27|NA|14|NA
TGTGCCAGCGCGTTGGGAGGAAGCAATCAGCCCCAGCATTTT
CASALGGSNQPQHF
>TRBJ2-3|TRBV14|NA|14|NA
TGTGCCAGCAGCCAACCCAGGGTTGATGATACGCAGTATTTT
CASSQPRVDDTQYF
>TRBJ2-5|TRBV19|NA|15|TRBD2
TGTGCCAGTACCTCTAGCGGGGGAGTACAAGAGACCCAGTACTTC
CASTSSGGVQETQYF
>TRBJ2-2|TRBV5-1|NA|15|TRBD2
TGCGCCAGCAGCCCGGGGGGTAGCAACACCGGGGAGCTGTTTTTT
CASSPGGSNTGELFF
>TRBJ2-3|TRBV3-1/TRBV3-2|NA|19|TRBD2
TGTGCCAGCAGCCAAGATTTATTCGAGCGGGGCCGATACACAGATACGCAGTATTTT
CASSQDLFERGRYTDTQYF
>TRBJ2-1|TRBV7-3|many|13|TRBD2
TGTGCCAGCTCCCAACTAGCGGGGTATGAGCAGTTCTTC
CASSQLAGYEQFF
>TRBJ1-2|TRBV19|NA|13|TRBD1
TGTGCCAGTAGTCGGGACAGGGCCTATGGCTACACCTTC
CASSRDRAYGYTF
>TRBJ1-5|TRBV5-6|NA|19|TRBD1
TGTGCCAGCAGCTTACTTGCCGGGACAGCAACTTATAGCAATCAGCCCCAGCATTTT
CASSLLAGTATYSNQPQHF
>TRBJ2-1|TRBV15|NA|16|TRBD1
TGTGCCACCAGCAGAGATAGGGGGCCCCCCTACAATGAGCAGTTCTTC
CATSRDRGPPYNEQFF
>TRBJ2-1|TRBV25-1|NA|14|NA
TGTGCCAGCAGTGCGACCGGGAGATACAATGAGCAGTTCTTC
CASSATGRYNEQFF
>TRBJ1-4|TRBV12-3/TRBV12-4|NA|12|NA
TGTGCCAGCAGTCCCACGGATGAAAAACTGTTTTTT
CASSPTDEKLFF
>TRBJ1-4|TRBV9|NA|14|TRBD1
TGTGCCAGCAGCGTGGGGACAGGGGATGAAAAACTGTTTTTT
CASSVGTGDEKLFF
>TRBJ2-7|TRBV7-2|once|13|NA
TGTGCCAGCAGTCCCCCAGTCGCCTACGAGCAGTACTTC
CASSPPVAYEQYF
>TRBJ1-1|TRBV5-4|NA|15|TRBD1
TGTGCCAGCAGCCGCGGGACAGCGACGGACACTGAAGCTTTCTTT
CASSRGTATDTEAFF
>TRBJ2-3|TRBV11-2|NA|13|TRBD2
TGTGCCAGCAGCCCCTGGACTAGCTACACGCAGTATTTT
CASSPWTSYTQYF
>TRBJ2-1|TRBV7-2|NA|15|TRBD2
TGTGCCAGCAGACTAGCGGGGGGTTCCTACAATGAGCAGTTCTTC
CASRLAGGSYNEQFF
>TRBJ2-5|TRBV6-5|NA|13|NA
TGTGCCAGCAGTTACTCCCCCGGGGAGACCCAGTACTTC
CASSYSPGETQYF
>TRBJ1-6|TRBV14|few|16|TRBD1
TGTGCCAGCAGCCTTGGGACAGCCTACATTAAGTCACCCCTCCACTTT
CASSLGTAYIKSPLHF
>TRBJ2-3|TRBV24-1|NA|17|TRBD1
TGTGCCACCAGTGATTCGCGCTTGGGACAGGGTTCAGATACGCAGTATTTT
CATSDSRLGQGSDTQYF
>TRBJ2-1|TRBV7-2|NA|17|TRBD2
TGTGCCAGCAGCTTAGGAGTTCTAGCGGGGGCCTACAATGAGCAGTTCTTC
CASSLGVLAGAYNEQFF
>TRBJ1-3|TRBV28|NA|18|TRBD1
TGTGCCAGCAGGGTATCGATCCGGGACAGGAACTCTGGAAACACCATATATTTT
CASRVSIRDRNSGNTIYF
>TRBJ2-2|TRBV7-2|NA|14|NA
TGTGCCAGCAGCTTACAATGGGCCTCCGGGGAGCTGTTTTTT
CASSLQWASGELFF
>TRBJ2-5|TRBV5-8|NA|17|TRBD2
TGTGCCAGCAGCTTAGCGGCGGGGGGGCGTCGGCAAGAGACCCAGTACTTC
CASSLAAGGRRQETQYF